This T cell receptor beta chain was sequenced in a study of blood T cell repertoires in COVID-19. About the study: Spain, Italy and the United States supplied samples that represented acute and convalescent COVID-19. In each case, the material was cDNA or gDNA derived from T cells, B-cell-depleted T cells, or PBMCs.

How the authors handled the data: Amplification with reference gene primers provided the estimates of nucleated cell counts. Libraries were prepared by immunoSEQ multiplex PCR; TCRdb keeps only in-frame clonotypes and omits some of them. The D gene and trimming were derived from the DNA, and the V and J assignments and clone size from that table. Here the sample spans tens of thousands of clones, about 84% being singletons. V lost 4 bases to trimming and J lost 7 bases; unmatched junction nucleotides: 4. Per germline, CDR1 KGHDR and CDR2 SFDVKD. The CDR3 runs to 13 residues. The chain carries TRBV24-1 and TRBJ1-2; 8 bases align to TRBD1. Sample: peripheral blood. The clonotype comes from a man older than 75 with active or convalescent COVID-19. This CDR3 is CATSEETGAGYTF. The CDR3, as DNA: TGTGCCACCAGTGAGGAGACAGGGGCTGGCTACACCTTC.